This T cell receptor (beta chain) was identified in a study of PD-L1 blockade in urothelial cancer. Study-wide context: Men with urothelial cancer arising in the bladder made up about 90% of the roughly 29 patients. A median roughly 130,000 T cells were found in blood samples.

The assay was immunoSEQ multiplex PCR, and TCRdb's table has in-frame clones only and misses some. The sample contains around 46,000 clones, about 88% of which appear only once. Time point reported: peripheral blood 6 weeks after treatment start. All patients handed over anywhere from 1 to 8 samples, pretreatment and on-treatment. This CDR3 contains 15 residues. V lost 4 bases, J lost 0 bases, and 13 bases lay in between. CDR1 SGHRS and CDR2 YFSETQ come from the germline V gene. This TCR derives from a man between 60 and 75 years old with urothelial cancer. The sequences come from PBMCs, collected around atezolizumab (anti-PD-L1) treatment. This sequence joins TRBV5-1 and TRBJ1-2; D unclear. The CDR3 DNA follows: TGCGCCAGCAGCCCCGCCAGGCCTACTAACTATGGCTACACCTTC. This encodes CASSPARPTNYGYTF.